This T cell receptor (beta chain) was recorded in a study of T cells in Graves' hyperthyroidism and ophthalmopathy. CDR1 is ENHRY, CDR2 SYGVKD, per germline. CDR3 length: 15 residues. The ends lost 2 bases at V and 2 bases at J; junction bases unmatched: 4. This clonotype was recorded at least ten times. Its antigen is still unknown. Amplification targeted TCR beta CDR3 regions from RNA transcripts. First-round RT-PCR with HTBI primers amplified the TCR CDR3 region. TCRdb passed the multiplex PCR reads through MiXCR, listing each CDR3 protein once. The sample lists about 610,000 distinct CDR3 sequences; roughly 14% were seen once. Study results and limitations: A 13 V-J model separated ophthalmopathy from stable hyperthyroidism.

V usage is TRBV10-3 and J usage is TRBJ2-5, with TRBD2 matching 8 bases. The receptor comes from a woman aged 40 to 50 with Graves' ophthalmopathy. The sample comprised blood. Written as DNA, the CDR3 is TGTGCCATCAGTGAGAGACTAGCGTCGCAAGAGACCCAGTACTTC. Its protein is CAISERLASQETQYF.